This is a list of T cell receptor beta chains from one sample in a study of blood T cell repertoires in COVID-19. Data came from immunoSEQ multiplex PCR; TCRdb stores just in-frame clones and leaves some out. This table has 65,000 to 85,000 clones, around 90% appearing once. Sequenced material: peripheral blood. The source is a human donor in a cohort sampled during active COVID-19. The CDR3 runs from the conserved cysteine through the conserved F or W. The D gene is left open where the match is weak. Size is stated for part of the rows, as once, few or many counts, or as a class when the clone is expanded.

J gene: TRBJ2-1
clone size: -
V gene: TRBV9
D gene: -
CDR3 protein: CASSVDGTPYNEQFF
CDR3 DNA: TGTGCCAGCAGCGTAGATGGGACACCCTACAATGAGCAGTTCTTC

J gene: TRBJ2-7
clone size: -
V gene: TRBV5-1
D gene: TRBD1
CDR3 protein: CASSWTGQGVYEQYF
CDR3 DNA: TGCGCCAGCAGCTGGACGGGGCAGGGGGTCTACGAGCAGTACTTC

J gene: TRBJ1-2
clone size: -
V gene: TRBV10-3
D gene: TRBD1
CDR3 protein: CAISETGTGVYGYTF
CDR3 DNA: TGTGCCATCAGTGAAACCGGGACAGGGGTCTATGGCTACACCTTC

J gene: TRBJ2-1
clone size: -
V gene: TRBV28
D gene: -
CDR3 protein: CASSFSTLNEQFF
CDR3 DNA: TGTGCCAGCAGTTTCTCAACCCTAAATGAGCAGTTCTTC

J gene: TRBJ1-1
clone size: -
V gene: TRBV2
D gene: -
CDR3 protein: CASSLSPSEAFF
CDR3 DNA: TGTGCCAGCAGTTTGTCCCCGAGCGAAGCTTTCTTT

J gene: TRBJ2-7
clone size: -
V gene: TRBV7-9
D gene: TRBD2
CDR3 protein: CASSLDSGRDEQYF
CDR3 DNA: TGTGCCAGCAGCTTGGATAGCGGGAGAGACGAGCAGTACTTC

J gene: TRBJ2-2
clone size: -
V gene: TRBV29-1
D gene: -
CDR3 protein: CSVGRLVNGELFF
CDR3 DNA: TGCAGCGTTGGACGACTAGTCAACGGGGAGCTGTTTTTT

J gene: TRBJ1-1
clone size: once
V gene: TRBV5-1
D gene: TRBD1
CDR3 protein: CASSLAAGGTEAFF
CDR3 DNA: TGCGCCAGCAGCTTGGCCGCAGGGGGCACTGAAGCTTTCTTT

J gene: TRBJ2-3
clone size: -
V gene: TRBV6-2/TRBV6-3
D gene: TRBD1
CDR3 protein: CASSSYGTGMSTQYF
CDR3 DNA: TGTGCCAGCAGTTCCTACGGGACAGGAATGAGTACGCAGTATTTT

J gene: TRBJ2-2
clone size: few
V gene: TRBV19
D gene: -
CDR3 protein: CASNDRRNTGELFF
CDR3 DNA: TGTGCCAGCAATGACAGGCGGAACACCGGGGAGCTGTTTTTT

J gene: TRBJ2-7
clone size: once
V gene: TRBV5-5
D gene: -
CDR3 protein: CASSLLSGQEQYF
CDR3 DNA: TGTGCCAGCAGCTTGCTCTCCGGACAGGAGCAGTACTTC

J gene: TRBJ2-7
clone size: -
V gene: TRBV3-1/TRBV3-2
D gene: TRBD2
CDR3 protein: CASSPLAGGPHEQYF
CDR3 DNA: TGTGCCAGCAGTCCTCTAGCGGGGGGGCCCCACGAGCAGTACTTC

J gene: TRBJ2-7
clone size: -
V gene: TRBV4-3
D gene: TRBD1
CDR3 protein: CASSQDRTGTTYEQYF
CDR3 DNA: TGCGCCAGCAGCCAAGATCGGACAGGGACAACCTACGAGCAGTACTTC

J gene: TRBJ1-1
clone size: -
V gene: TRBV18
D gene: TRBD1
CDR3 protein: CASSPQGVNTEAFF
CDR3 DNA: TGTGCCAGCTCACCGCAGGGGGTGAACACTGAAGCTTTCTTT

J gene: TRBJ2-3
clone size: -
V gene: TRBV28
D gene: -
CDR3 protein: CASKEFPDTQYF
CDR3 DNA: TGTGCCAGCAAGGAGTTTCCAGATACGCAGTATTTT